The entry below describes one T cell receptor (beta chain). This sample is drawn from a study of T cell responses to AZD1222 COVID-19 vaccine. Sequenced by immunoSEQ multiplex PCR; TCRdb stores in-frame clones only, minus some. The data hold approximately 120,000 clones, with about 90% observed a single time. CDR1 SGDLS and CDR2 YYNGEE come from the germline V gene. The CDR3 runs to 16 residues. After removal of 0 bases from V and 1 base from J, the junction contained 6 bases not matched to a gene. This receptor was taken from an adult in good health. This specimen was peripheral blood, taken on day 0 of AZD1222 vaccination. V is TRBV9 and J is TRBJ1-1; TRBD1 aligns across 7 bases. The CDR3 here is CASSVGGQVGNTEAFF. Here the CDR3 DNA reads TGTGCCAGCAGCGTAGGTGGACAGGTGGGGAACACTGAAGCTTTCTTT. The whole variable domain, filled in from reference TRBV9 and TRBJ1-1, reads DSGVTQTPKHLITATGQRVTLRCSPRSGDLSVYWYQQSLDQGLQFLIQYYNGEERAKGNILERFSAQQFPDLHSELNLSSLELGDSALYFCASSVGGQVGNTEAFFGQGTRLTVV.